This T cell receptor (beta chain) was found in a study of CD8 T cells in cerebrospinal fluid in Alzheimer's disease. Study results and caveats: Expanded clones of at least 3% were commoner in Alzheimer's patients than healthy subjects. Compared with controls, mild cognitive impairment or Alzheimer's disease patients showed higher maximum CSF clone percentages.

The CDR3 is 16 residues long. Germline V lookup: CDR1 LNHNV, CDR2 YYDKDF (reference sequence). Turning to this clonotype: Its target is not known.

10X single-cell V(D)J and 5' gene-expression libraries profiled CSF cells. TCRdb reprocessed the 10x single-cell sequencing reads and reports one entry per CDR3 protein, with no DNA. The sample table sets out over 1,500 distinct CDR3 sequences. The material sequenced was cerebrospinal fluid. This TCR was recovered from a human donor with mild cognitive impairment. The V and J genes are TRBV15 and TRBJ2-7; TCRdb's D gene call, TRBD2, goes unchecked for lack of DNA. CDR3 sequence reads: CATSRDMSGTGYEQYF. Variable domain in full (rest from reference TRBV15 and TRBJ2-7): DAMVIQNPRYQVTQFGKPVTLSCSQTLNHNVMYWYQQKSSQAPKLLFHYYDKDFNNEADTPDNFQSRRPNTSFCFLDIRSPGLGDTAMYLCATSRDMSGTGYEQYFGPGTRLTVT.